Shown below are 23 T cell receptor beta chains from a single sample sequenced in a study of T-cell reconstitution after alpha-beta-depleted transplantation in children. Unique molecular identifiers featured in how the TCRbeta library was prepared. TCRdb passed the PCR reads through MiXCR, listing each CDR3 protein once. The sample records almost 250,000 distinct CDR3 sequences, roughly 23% being singletons. The sample in question was PBMCs, obtained before TCRalphabeta/CD19-depleted stem cell transplant. These receptors came from a girl aged 2 to 10 with Fanconi anemia, due to receive a stem cell transplant.

V gene TRBV6-1 combines with J gene TRBJ2-1; TRBD1 might be the D (6 bases). Looked up from germline, CDR1 is MNHNS and CDR2 is SASEGT. This CDR3 comprises 13 residues. Trimming removed 7 bases at V and 0 bases at J, with 7 bases between. CDR3 nucleotide sequence: TGTGCCAGCAAGGGACACTCCTACAATGAGCAGTTCTTC. Residues: CASKGHSYNEQFF.

This clonotype has a count of ten or more. The chain couples TRBV3-1 to TRBJ2-1; possibly TRBD2 for D (5 bases). CDR3 size: 12 residues. Germline V gene sequence: CDR1 LGHDT, CDR2 YNNKEL (reference sequence). The V end lost 4 bases, the J end lost 8 bases, and 9 bases lay between the germline ends. CDR3 in amino acids: CASSPREDEQFF. CDR3 bases: TGTGCCAGCAGCCCACGGGAAGATGAGCAGTTCTTC.

This clonotype was seen a handful of times. The V and J genes are TRBV7-6 and TRBJ2-3; D is unclear. The CDR3 is 13 amino acids. V gave up 5 bases and J gave up 1 base, with 7 bases separating them. Germline CDR1 is SGHVS and CDR2 is FNYEAQ. The CDR3 region is CASSHTRTDTQYF. The DNA of the CDR3 is TGTGCCAGCAGCCACACGCGCACAGATACGCAGTATTTT.

The V call is TRBV29-1, the J call TRBJ2-1; 15 bases are shared with TRBD2. The length of the CDR3 is 14 residues. The V gene's germline CDR1 is SQVTM and CDR2 ANQGSEA. With V trimmed by 7 bases and J by 6 bases, 4 bases remained unmatched. This CDR3 is CSGRTSGRANEQFF. The CDR3 DNA reads TGCAGCGGGAGGACTAGCGGGAGGGCCAATGAGCAGTTCTTC.

The chain couples TRBV10-3 to TRBJ2-2, with D perhaps matching TRBD1 or TRBD2 (6 bases each). Trimming left V 10 bases short and J 7 bases short, with 19 bases between. The length of the CDR3 is 14 residues. The germline V gene encodes CDR1 ENHRY and CDR2 SYGVKD. The CDR3 region is CATLASGAGGELFF. CDR3 DNA sequence: TGTGCCACCTTAGCATCGGGGGCAGGCGGGGAGCTGTTTTTT.

This clonotype was detected only a few times. The chain recombines TRBV20-1 with TRBJ1-2; perhaps TRBD1 as D (6 bases). The germline V gene encodes CDR1 DFQATT and CDR2 SNEGSKA (reference sequence). This CDR3 is built from 13 residues. V was cut by 5 bases and J by 4 bases, with 14 bases left in between. The CDR3 nucleotides read TGCAGTGCTGCGGCTACAGGGTTCTATGGCTACACCTTC. Its translation is CSAAATGFYGYTF.

This clonotype was observed many times. The rearrangement links TRBV25-1 to TRBJ2-7; 11 nucleotides line up with TRBD1. CDR3 length: 15 residues. Germline CDR1 reads MGHDK; CDR2 reads SYGVNS. The V gene end was trimmed by 2 bases and the J gene end by 4 bases; junction bases not matched to a gene: 4. CDR3 amino acids: CASSERDRGRYEQYF. The DNA of the CDR3 is TGTGCCAGCAGTGAAAGGGACAGGGGGAGATACGAGCAGTACTTC.

This clonotype was seen at least ten times. The chain joins TRBV15 to TRBJ2-7; D is possibly TRBD2 (5 bases). Looked up from germline, CDR1 is LNHNV and CDR2 is YYDKDF (reference sequence). This CDR3 is 13 amino acids long. The V end lost 3 bases, the J end lost 2 bases, and 8 bases lay between the germline ends. The CDR3 coding sequence is TGTGCCACCAGCAGTGACGGGGCCTACGAGCAGTACTTC. Translated: CATSSDGAYEQYF.

This clonotype was found a few times. The chain carries TRBV6-1 and TRBJ2-2, with D tentatively TRBD1 (6 bases). The CDR3 loop spans 19 amino acids. Trimming shortened V by 7 bases and J by 0 bases, and 24 bases separated the two germline ends. CDR1 and CDR2 from the germline V gene are MNHNS and SASEGT. Here the CDR3 reads CASTCRTSPRTANTGELFF. The CDR3 coding sequence is TGTGCCAGCACCTGCCGGACGTCACCCCGGACAGCGAACACCGGGGAGCTGTTTTTT.

This clonotype has at least ten counts. V is TRBV29-1 and J is TRBJ1-1; the D gene is possibly TRBD1 (5 bases). Trimming took off 3 bases at V and 5 bases at J, with 13 bases between the two ends. CDR3 length: 13 residues. The germline CDR1 and CDR2 sequences are SQVTM and ANQGSEA. The CDR3 DNA reads TGCAGCGTTGAGACGGGGCTTCTTACTGAAGCTTTCTTT. Protein product: CSVETGLLTEAFF.

The sample holds many counts of this clonotype. The V call is TRBV7-2, the J call TRBJ2-5; D is ambiguous. CDR3 length: 14 amino acids. The germline CDR1 and CDR2 sequences are SGHTA and FQGNSA. Between the trimmed V and J ends, which lost 3 bases and 5 bases, there was a span of 13 bases. As DNA, the CDR3 is TGTGCCAGCAGCTTTCTTGACTCGGCTGAGACCCAGTACTTC. It codes for CASSFLDSAETQYF.

This clonotype was observed at least ten times. The chain uses TRBV4-2 and TRBJ2-7; no definite D call. V dropped 0 bases and J dropped 3 bases, with 12 bases sitting between them. The CDR3 totals 15 residues. Germline CDR1 LGHNA, CDR2 YNFKEQ. DNA for the CDR3: TGTGCCAGCAGCCAAGAAGGGTACTTCAACTACGAGCAGTACTTC. Protein: CASSQEGYFNYEQYF.

The sample holds many counts of this clonotype. This CDR3 is CSVDGTNYGYTF. CDR3 nucleotides: TGCAGCGTTGATGGCACTAACTATGGCTACACCTTC. J is TRBJ1-2 and V is TRBV29-1; no clear D. Germline assignment: CDR1 SQVTM and CDR2 ANQGSEA. The CDR3 loop spans 12 amino acids. Trimming took 3 bases from V and 0 from J, leaving 5 bases between them.

This clonotype was recorded at least ten times. The chain is built from TRBV20-1 and TRBJ2-7; TRBD2 aligns across 9 bases. This CDR3 region has 17 residues. Trimming took 3 bases from V and 0 from J; bases not matched to a gene: 12. Per germline, CDR1 DFQATT and CDR2 SNEGSKA (reference sequence). CDR3 in DNA: TGCAGTGCTAGTCAGGGGCCTAGCGGGGAGTACTCCTACGAGCAGTACTTC. Protein product: CSASQGPSGEYSYEQYF.

This clonotype has a handful of counts. This chain joins TRBV5-5 and TRBJ1-1; D may be TRBD1 (5 bases). Germline values: CDR1 SGHKS, CDR2 YYEKEE (reference sequence). The CDR3 covers 14 residues. With 3 bases removed from V and 3 bases from J, the gap between germline ends came to 12 bases. CDR3 DNA sequence: TGTGCCAGCAGCTCCTGGGACGTATACACTGAAGCTTTCTTT. It codes for CASSSWDVYTEAFF.

The J gene is TRBJ2-3, the V gene TRBV29-1, with TRBD2 matching 7 bases. Germline loops: CDR1 SQVTM, CDR2 ANQGSEA. The CDR3 totals 12 residues. V shed 7 bases and J 6 bases; nucleotides not matched to a gene: 7. This chain's CDR3 is CSGATGGDTQYF. The CDR3 nucleotides are TGCAGCGGGGCCACGGGGGGTGATACGCAGTATTTT.

CDR3 sequence: CSARVSRRTDTQYF. Written as DNA, the CDR3 is TGCAGTGCTAGAGTTAGTAGGCGCACAGATACGCAGTATTTT. The rearrangement uses TRBV20-1 and TRBJ2-3; D uncertain. The CDR3 runs to 14 residues. CDR1 and CDR2 (germline): DFQATT, SNEGSKA (reference sequence). Between the trimmed V and J ends, which lost 1 base and 1 base, there was a span of 9 bases.

In this sample, this clonotype turned up a few times. This chain links TRBV7-3 with TRBJ2-1; 11 nucleotides line up with TRBD2. The CDR3 is 17 residues long. Germline V CDR1 and CDR2: SGHTA, FQGTGA. The trim removed 5 bases at V and 7 bases at J, leaving 13 bases unmatched. CDR3 DNA sequence: TGTGCCAGCAGCACCACCAAACTAGCGGGGGTAGAGAATGAGCAGTTCTTC. Its translation: CASSTTKLAGVENEQFF.

CDR3 region: CASSQQGESRELFF. CDR3 sequence (DNA): TGTGCCAGCAGCCAACAGGGGGAAAGTAGAGAGCTGTTTTTT. This chain uses TRBV7-9 with TRBJ2-2, with 8 bases aligning to TRBD1. Trimming cost V 5 bases and J 11 bases; bases outside gene matches: 10. Per germline, CDR1 SEHNR and CDR2 FQNEAQ (reference sequence). CDR3 length: 14 residues.

This clonotype was counted many times. This chain links TRBV29-1 with TRBJ2-5; D not certain. V lost 4 bases and J lost 1, with 10 bases in between. Germline loops: CDR1 SQVTM, CDR2 ANQGSEA. The length of the CDR3 is 13 residues. The DNA for the CDR3 is TGCAGCGTTGGGTGGCCAGGCCAAGAGACCCAGTACTTC. Amino acid sequence: CSVGWPGQETQYF. Full variable domain (rest looked up from reference TRBV29-1 and TRBJ2-5): SAVISQKPSRDICQRGTSLTIQCQVDSQVTMMFWYRQQPGQSLTLIATANQGSEATYESGFVIDKFPISRPNLTFSTLTVSNMSPEDSSIYLCSVGWPGQETQYFGPGTRLLVL.

This clonotype has at least ten counts. The gene calls are TRBV29-1 and TRBJ1-5, with TRBD1 matching over 12 bases. CDR1 SQVTM and CDR2 ANQGSEA come from the germline V gene. The CDR3 loop spans 14 amino acids. V shed 6 bases, J shed 3 bases, and the junction held 3 bases outside the gene matches. As DNA, the CDR3 is TGCAGCGTGAGGGGACAGGGGGCCAATCAGCCCCAGCATTTT. Its translation: CSVRGQGANQPQHF. Drawing the rest from reference TRBV29-1 and TRBJ1-5, the complete variable domain is SAVISQKPSRDICQRGTSLTIQCQVDSQVTMMFWYRQQPGQSLTLIATANQGSEATYESGFVIDKFPISRPNLTFSTLTVSNMSPEDSSIYLCSVRGQGANQPQHFGDGTRLSIL.

The count of this clonotype is one. This rearrangement joins TRBV5-4 to TRBJ2-2; 7 positions match TRBD1. The J segment lost 0 bases and the V segment lost 4 bases, leaving 3 bases of the junction unmatched. The germline V gene encodes CDR1 SGHNT and CDR2 YYREEE (reference sequence). This CDR3 comprises 15 residues. Here the CDR3 DNA reads TGTGCCAGCAGCGAGGGGACAGCGAACACCGGGGAGCTGTTTTTT. Its translation is CASSEGTANTGELFF. The full variable domain, rest sourced from reference TRBV5-4 and TRBJ2-2, is ETGVTQSPTHLIKTRGQQVTLRCSSQSGHNTVSWYQQALGQGPQFIFQYYREEENGRGNFPPRFSGLQFPNYSSELNVNALELDDSALYLCASSEGTANTGELFFGEGSRLTVL.

V and J are TRBV12-3 or TRBV12-4 and TRBJ2-5, with TRBD1 identical over 8 bases. The V gene end was trimmed by 3 bases and the J gene end by 2 bases; junction bases not matched to a gene: 2. The CDR3 has 14 residues. The CDR3: CASSFRQGQETQYF. DNA for the CDR3: TGTGCCAGCAGTTTCCGACAGGGGCAAGAGACCCAGTACTTC.